This record looks at one T cell receptor (beta chain) sequence and its context. This entry belongs to a study of blood T cell repertoires in COVID-19. Grouping used clinical history reported by participants in a survey and questionnaire. The ends were cut back, 5 bases at V and 3 bases at J, with 11 bases in the middle. The CDR3 is 13 residues long. Per germline, CDR1 SNHLY and CDR2 FYNNEI. Original analysis: Amplifying reference gene primers gave estimates of nucleated cell counts. Assay used: immunoSEQ multiplex PCR; TCRdb lists only in-frame clones, some missing. That table gives V, J and clone size, and the DNA gave D and trimming. This sample carries roughly 260,000 clones, under 95% of them seen once, and the ten largest clones take over 1.5%.

The receptor was isolated from a woman in her late teens or twenties who had recovered from COVID-19. The chain links TRBV2 to TRBJ2-7; D remains unclear. Source material: PBMCs or T cells enriched from blood (not recorded which). DNA for the CDR3: TGTGCCAGCAGTCTAGGCCCTGACTACGAGCAGTACTTC. Translated, it gives CASSLGPDYEQYF.